This TCR beta chain was obtained from a study of patients and donors after allogeneic stem cell transplantation. In TCRdb, the RT-PCR reads were re-called with MiXCR into one record per CDR3 protein. The sample has around 17,000 distinct CDR3 sequences; approximately 25% are singletons. The CDR3 extends over 14 amino acids. CDR1 and CDR2 (germline): DFQATT, SNEGSKA (reference sequence). V was cut by 6 bases and J by 0 bases, with 12 bases left in between. This clonotype was observed a few times. The chain has TRBV20-1 and TRBJ1-5; TRBD1 is a possible D gene (5 bases). The sample consisted of blood, either unsorted or a sorted T cell fraction (not recorded which). The clonotype was recovered from a human donor who was either an allogeneic HSCT recipient or a stem cell or donor lymphocyte infusion donor (not recorded which). It is not recorded whose cells these are; they may come from a transplant donor. CDR3 in DNA: TGCAGTGCCAGACGGGGGTCTAGCAATCAGCCCCAGCATTTT. The encoded protein is CSARRGSSNQPQHF.